A single T cell receptor (beta chain) is shown here with its context. The data stem from a study of shared clonotypes between healthy human individuals. Measured with immunoSEQ multiplex PCR; TCRdb has only the in-frame clones, and not every one. The sample contains fewer than 1.4 million clones, about 80% of which appear only once. The length of the CDR3 is 11 residues. Germline V gives CDR1 MNHEY, CDR2 SVGAGI. Trimming removed 6 bases at V and 9 bases at J, with 11 bases between. The material sequenced was memory CD4+ T cells from PBMCs. Subset meaning: CD45RA-negative fraction. This rearrangement joins TRBV6-5 to TRBJ1-1, with D possibly matching TRBD1 (5 bases). The TCR was taken from a man between 18 and 35 years old in good health. Some clones in this sample may be carry-over from other donors' samples. CDR3 residues: CASRRGPKAFF. The CDR3 DNA reads TGTGCCAGCAGAAGGGGCCCAAAAGCTTTCTTT.